Each of the 14 T cell receptor beta chains below was sequenced from the same sample in a study of CD8+ T cells in alopecia areata. RNA extraction and reverse transcription yielded cDNA as sequencing template. TCRdb keeps only in-frame clones here, not all; method: immunoSEQ multiplex PCR. The sample has around 140,000 clones, approximately 45% seen once. Sequencing was carried out using CD4+ T cells sorted from blood. The receptors were sampled from a human donor with alopecia areata.

This clone was seen a handful of times. This chain connects TRBV7-9 to TRBJ1-2; 7 bases are a match to TRBD1. The length of the CDR3 is 14 residues. Trimming cost V 5 bases and J 4 bases; bases outside gene matches: 7. Germline-derived CDR1 and CDR2 are SEHNR and FQNEAQ (reference sequence). The CDR3 DNA reads TGTGCCAGCAGCCAGGGGGGCAGCCTCTATGGCTACACCTTC. It specifies CASSQGGSLYGYTF.

The chain carries TRBV29-1 and TRBJ2-5; D may be TRBD2 (5 bases). Trimming shortened V by 5 bases and J by 3 bases, and 13 bases separated the two germline ends. Per germline, CDR1 SQVTM and CDR2 ANQGSEA. This CDR3 spans 13 amino acids. The DNA for the CDR3 is TGCAGCGTTAATGAGCGGAGCGAAGAGACCCAGTACTTC. Translating gives CSVNERSEETQYF.

The chain uses TRBV5-1 and TRBJ1-4, with D tentatively TRBD1 (5 bases). This CDR3 comprises 14 residues. Germline V gene sequence: CDR1 SGHRS, CDR2 YFSETQ. With 4 bases removed from V and 4 bases from J, the gap between germline ends came to 11 bases. CDR3 loop: CASSTGLINEKLFF. CDR3 in DNA: TGCGCCAGCAGCACAGGACTTATTAATGAAAAACTGTTTTTT.

This rearrangement joins TRBV2 to TRBJ2-4, with a possible D match to TRBD2 (5 bases). Germline V gene lookup returns CDR1 SNHLY and CDR2 FYNNEI. This CDR3 spans 15 amino acids. V lost 5 bases, J lost 0 bases, and 11 bases lay in between. The CDR3 coding sequence is TGTGCCAGCAGTTTCACCGGGGTAGCCAAAAACATTCAGTACTTC. Translated: CASSFTGVAKNIQYF.

The genes are TRBV5-1 and TRBJ2-7; tentative D call: TRBD2 (6 bases). Germline V gene lookup returns CDR1 SGHRS and CDR2 YFSETQ. The V end lost 0 bases, the J end lost 9 bases, and 19 bases lay between the germline ends. The CDR3 is 15 residues long. The CDR3 sequence is CASSLDGGTSGPQYF. CDR3 coding DNA: TGCGCCAGCAGCTTGGATGGGGGGACTTCGGGTCCGCAGTACTTC.

There are a few counts of this clone. The gene calls are TRBV18 and TRBJ2-5; D may be TRBD1 (6 bases). The V gene lost 5 bases and the J gene lost 2 bases, with 9 bases spanning the gap. The CDR3 has 13 residues. Germline V lookup: CDR1 KGHSH, CDR2 LQKENI. CDR3 protein: CASSFDRQETQYF. CDR3 coding DNA: TGTGCCAGCTCATTCGACAGGCAAGAGACCCAGTACTTC.

This chain connects TRBV5-7 to TRBJ1-1; D not certain. TRBV5-7 is placed among ORFs of uncertain function. Trimming left V 1 base short and J 8 bases short, with 12 bases between. CDR3 size: 13 residues. The CDR3 nucleotides read TGTGCCAGCAGCTTGAAAGGAGCAGGAGAAGCTTTCTTT. Translating gives CASSLKGAGEAFF.

V gene TRBV28 combines with J gene TRBJ2-7; 9 bases match TRBD2. The CDR3 totals 16 residues. J lost 6 bases, V lost 3 bases, and 12 bases had no gene match. Germline V lookup: CDR1 MDHEN, CDR2 SYDVKM. The CDR3 nucleotides are TGTGCCAGCAGTTTGGGTTCGGCGGGAGGGTTCGGCGAGCAGTACTTC. Amino acids: CASSLGSAGGFGEQYF.

V and J are TRBV10-3 and TRBJ1-2, with D possibly matching TRBD1 (5 bases). CDR1 is ENHRY, CDR2 SYGVKD, per germline. Trimming stripped 2 bases from V and 4 bases from J, with 17 bases between. This CDR3 has 16 amino acids. The CDR3: CAISETGPQLGYGYTF. The CDR3 nucleotides read TGTGCCATCAGTGAGACGGGACCGCAGCTGGGCTATGGCTACACCTTC.

Notes on this clone: This specimen includes other DNA sequences encoding the same CDR3. V usage is TRBV29-1 and J usage is TRBJ2-2, with 9 bases identical to TRBD1. V was clipped by 6 bases and J by 5 bases; unmatched bases: 7. Germline V gene lookup returns CDR1 SQVTM and CDR2 ANQGSEA. The CDR3 loop spans 14 amino acids. The CDR3 coding sequence is TGCAGCGTGTCAACAGGGGGCAGGACCGGGGAGCTGTTTTTT. Translated, it gives CSVSTGGRTGELFF.

The CDR3 nucleotides read TGTGCCTGGAGTGCTACAGGGGGCACTGAAGCTTTCTTT. Its protein is CAWSATGGTEAFF. V is TRBV30 and J is TRBJ1-1, with TRBD1 identical over 8 bases. CDR1 and CDR2 (germline): GTSNPN, SVGIG (reference sequence). The CDR3 is 13 residues long. V trimming: 1 base; J trimming: 4 bases; junction bases outside the gene matches: 2.

The V and J genes are TRBV29-1 and TRBJ2-3; 13 nucleotides line up with TRBD2. The CDR3 contains 17 residues. V lost 4 bases, J lost 8 bases, and 15 bases stayed unmatched. Germline V gene data show CDR1 as SQVTM and CDR2 as ANQGSEA. This chain's CDR3 is CSVGPRQLAGGAGTQYF. The CDR3 DNA follows: TGCAGCGTTGGCCCTCGTCAACTAGCGGGAGGGGCGGGTACGCAGTATTTT.

The chain carries TRBV27 and TRBJ1-1; no definite D call. Germline-derived CDR1 and CDR2 are MNHEY and SMNVEV (reference sequence). This CDR3 is built from 13 residues. Trimming stripped 6 bases from V and 4 bases from J, with 12 bases between. The DNA of the CDR3 is TGTGCCAGCAGCCGCACGTCGGCCACTGAAGCTTTCTTT. As protein: CASSRTSATEAFF.

This chain links TRBV4-2 with TRBJ2-1; 12 bases align to TRBD2. V was pared by 0 bases and J by 5 bases, with 5 bases of the junction left unmatched. Looked up from germline, CDR1 is LGHNA and CDR2 is YNFKEQ. This CDR3 has 17 amino acids. In nucleotides, the CDR3 is TGTGCCAGCAGCCAAGACCAAGGACTAGCGGGAAACAATGAGCAGTTCTTC. It codes for CASSQDQGLAGNNEQFF.